These 17 T cell receptor beta chains were all obtained from the same sample, sequenced in a study of radiation and T cells in renal cell carcinoma. Time point meaning: blood 2 weeks post-SBRT. Treatment in this sample: 15 Gy SBRT to primary tumor, nephrectomy 4 weeks later. Some clones are missing from TCRdb's copy, which holds only in-frame ones; the method was immunoSEQ multiplex PCR. The top ten clones hold approximately 7% of a sample with about 60,000 clones, around three quarters of them seen once. The sequencing here drew on blood, taken from a patient whose treatment included radiotherapy and nephrectomy. Every receptor here comes from a man aged 55 to 70 with renal cell carcinoma.

This chain joins TRBV7-8 and TRBJ1-6; TRBD1 aligns across 8 bases. CDR1 SGHVS and CDR2 FQNEAQ come from the germline V gene. Trimming took 3 bases from V and 12 from J; bases not matched to a gene: 16. The CDR3 runs to 17 residues. The CDR3 sequence is CASSFQGAALTLGPLHF. The CDR3 DNA follows: TGTGCCAGCAGCTTTCAGGGGGCAGCACTTACCTTGGGACCCCTCCACTTT.

In this sample, this clone turned up a few times. The chain has TRBV7-9 and TRBJ2-5, with D possibly being TRBD1 (5 bases). CDR3 size: 15 residues. Germline CDR1 and CDR2: SEHNR and FQNEAQ (reference sequence). V dropped 3 bases and J dropped 5 bases, with 16 bases sitting between them. The DNA for the CDR3 is TGTGCCAGCAGCTTCAGTAGGGGCCGTGGGGAGACCCAGTACTTC. It translates to CASSFSRGRGETQYF.

The chain is built from TRBV10-3 and TRBJ1-1; D unclear. From germline, CDR1 is ENHRY and CDR2 SYGVKD. This CDR3 region has 12 residues. V was clipped by 7 bases and J by 7 bases, with 13 bases between them. CDR3 in amino acids: CAITGLNGEAFF. The CDR3 DNA reads TGTGCCATCACCGGGTTAAACGGTGAAGCTTTCTTT.

The chain couples TRBV7-9 to TRBJ2-3; 7 nucleotides match TRBD2. The CDR3 is made up of 16 amino acids. V lost 7 bases to trimming and J lost 4 bases; unmatched junction nucleotides: 14. Germline V lookup: CDR1 SEHNR, CDR2 FQNEAQ (reference sequence). The CDR3 DNA reads as TGTGCCAGCACTTCTGGAGCAGGCGGGAGCGCAGATACGCAGTATTTT. Translating it yields CASTSGAGGSADTQYF. The full variable domain, completed using reference TRBV7-9 and TRBJ2-3, is DTGVSQNPRHKITKRGQNVTFRCDPISEHNRLYWYRQTLGQGPEFLTYFQNEAQLEKSRLLSDRFSAERPKGSFSTLEIQRTEQGDSAMYLCASTSGAGGSADTQYFGPGTRLTVL.

The chain links TRBV6-5 to TRBJ2-7; D is possibly TRBD1 (6 bases). Trimming shortened V by 6 bases and J by 2 bases, and 11 bases separated the two germline ends. Looked up from germline, CDR1 is MNHEY and CDR2 is SVGAGI. The CDR3 is 13 amino acids. As DNA, the CDR3 is TGTGCCAGCAGCCAGGACAGAACCTACGAGCAGTACTTC. Translation gives CASSQDRTYEQYF.

V and J are TRBV5-6 and TRBJ2-2; TRBD1 aligns across 8 bases. J gave up 1 base and V 2 bases, and 1 base lay outside the gene matches. CDR1 and CDR2 (germline): SGHDT, YYEEEE. This CDR3 region has 15 residues. CDR3 bases: TGTGCCAGCAGCTTCGGGACAGGGAACACCGGGGAGCTGTTTTTT. Encoded protein: CASSFGTGNTGELFF. Looking up the rest from reference TRBV5-6 and TRBJ2-2 gives the full variable domain: DAGVTQSPTHLIKTRGQQVTLRCSPKSGHDTVSWYQQALGQGPQFIFQYYEEEERQRGNFPDRFSGHQFPNYSSELNVNALLLGDSALYLCASSFGTGNTGELFFGEGSRLTVL.

The V call is TRBV7-8, the J call TRBJ2-7; 13 bases are a match to TRBD2. The trim removed 1 base at V and 4 bases at J, leaving 4 bases unmatched. Per germline, CDR1 SGHVS and CDR2 FQNEAQ. This CDR3 is built from 16 residues. Written as DNA, the CDR3 is TGTGCCAGCAGCTTAGGGGGACTAGCGGGACTATACGAGCAGTACGTC. Its translation: CASSLGGLAGLYEQYV.

The chain has TRBV10-3 and TRBJ1-3, with D tentatively TRBD1 (6 bases). This CDR3 is 16 amino acids long. Trimming pared 7 bases from V and 0 bases from J, leaving 16 bases between. Germline loops: CDR1 ENHRY, CDR2 SYGVKD. This CDR3 is CAIKGHLSPSGNTIYF. The CDR3 DNA follows: TGTGCCATCAAGGGACATCTTTCCCCCTCTGGAAACACCATATATTTT.

The rearrangement uses TRBV4-2 and TRBJ2-3; D is uncertain. The CDR3 is 13 residues long. Germline assignment: CDR1 LGHNA and CDR2 YNFKEQ. The V end was cut by 5 bases, the J end by 2 bases, with 8 bases between. As DNA, the CDR3 is TGTGCCAGCAGCGCAGGCCCCACAGATACGCAGTATTTT. Translated, it gives CASSAGPTDTQYF.

The chain is built from TRBV19 and TRBJ1-1; D gene unclear. CDR3 length: 13 residues. Germline CDR1 LNHDA, CDR2 SQIVND (reference sequence). V was shortened by 7 bases and J by 0 bases, with 9 bases between the two germline ends. CDR3 sequence: CASTSNLNTEAFF. The CDR3 coding sequence is TGTGCCAGTACTTCGAACCTGAACACTGAAGCTTTCTTT.

The chain combines TRBV11-2 with TRBJ2-5; possible D gene TRBD1, 5 bases. V was trimmed by 2 bases and J by 4 bases, leaving 14 bases between them. This CDR3 has 15 residues. CDR1 is SGHAT, CDR2 FQNNGV, per germline. The DNA for the CDR3 is TGTGCCAGCAGCTTATCTCCCAGCAGGGCAGAGACCCAGTACTTC. Its translation is CASSLSPSRAETQYF.

The chain uses TRBV2 and TRBJ2-7; no clear D. V was trimmed by 7 bases and J by 0 bases, leaving 7 bases between them. Per the germline V gene, CDR1 is SNHLY and CDR2 is FYNNEI. There are 12 residues in the CDR3. The CDR3 coding sequence is TGTGCCAGCATGGCCTTCTCCTACGAGCAGTACTTC. Protein: CASMAFSYEQYF.

The chain couples TRBV10-2 to TRBJ2-7, with 7 bases lining up with TRBD2. The CDR3 runs 14 residues. The trim removed 6 bases at V and 4 bases at J, leaving 9 bases unmatched. Germline V gene sequence: CDR1 WSHSY, CDR2 SAAADI. This CDR3 is CASRDGTKDYEQYV. CDR3 in DNA: TGCGCCAGCAGGGACGGGACTAAAGATTACGAGCAGTACGTC.

The CDR3 loop reads CSVDSLRGLYQETQYF. The CDR3 DNA sequence: TGCAGCGTTGATTCCTTGAGGGGACTGTACCAAGAGACCCAGTACTTC. The chain joins TRBV29-1 to TRBJ2-5, with D perhaps TRBD2 (6 bases). The CDR3 extends over 16 amino acids. The germline CDR1 and CDR2 sequences are SQVTM and ANQGSEA. Trimming left V 3 bases short and J 0 bases short, with 17 bases between.

This clone was counted a few times. V gene TRBV4-3 combines with J gene TRBJ1-4, with no clear D. Looked up from germline, CDR1 is LGHNA and CDR2 is YSLEER. This CDR3 region has 15 residues. The ends were cut back, 1 base at V and 5 bases at J, with 11 bases in the middle. CDR3 sequence reads: CASSQARRENEKLFF. DNA for the CDR3: TGCGCCAGCAGCCAAGCCCGCCGAGAAAATGAAAAACTGTTTTTT.

The table lists this clone with a few counts. The genes are TRBV7-3 and TRBJ2-6; tentatively, D is TRBD2 (5 bases). This CDR3 is 15 amino acids long. V shed 7 bases and J shed 2 bases, with 12 bases lying between them. Germline V gene sequence: CDR1 SGHTA, CDR2 FQGTGA. For the CDR3, the DNA is TGTGCCAGCAACCCGGGGAGCCCTGGGGCCAACGTCCTGACTTTC. Its protein is CASNPGSPGANVLTF.

V is TRBV5-1 and J is TRBJ2-3, with D possibly TRBD2 on 5 matching bases. Trimming stripped 6 bases from V and 5 bases from J, with 16 bases between. There are 14 residues in the CDR3. Germline CDR1 is SGHRS and CDR2 is YFSETQ. The CDR3 is CASTLGAGRDTQYF. In DNA, the CDR3 is TGCGCCAGCACCCTGGGAGCTGGTCGAGATACGCAGTATTTT.